This entry features one TCR beta chain sequence. Its antigen is unknown. In TCRdb, the 5' RACE reads were re-called with MiXCR into one record per CDR3 protein. This table has 520,000 or so distinct CDR3 sequences, less than 25% appearing once. The CDR3 totals 12 residues. Germline V gives CDR1 SGHTA, CDR2 FQGNSA. Trimming stripped 1 base from V and 9 bases from J, with 10 bases between. The data were obtained in a study of identical twins. Whole-study findings and limits: Invariant T cells like MAIT and iNKT could partly confound the zero-insertion analyses.

These data were also filed under a second study, of T cells expressing NK-cell markers.

The V gene is TRBV7-2, the J gene TRBJ2-7; D is undetermined. This TCR was recovered from a woman aged 18-29 years in good health. Sequencing was performed on CD4+ T cells sorted from blood. The DNA for the CDR3 is TGTGCCAGCAGCTTAGATCTGAATCGGCAGTACTTC. It translates to CASSLDLNRQYF.